This T cell receptor beta chain derives from a study of blood T cell repertoires in COVID-19. Study as a whole: Italy, Spain and the United States were the sources of the convalescent and acute COVID-19 samples. T cells, B-cell-depleted T cells, or PBMCs supplied cDNA or gDNA.

Study processing details: The authors estimated nucleated cell counts from reference gene primer amplification. Method: immunoSEQ multiplex PCR; TCRdb's copy keeps in-frame clones and lacks some. The DNA was the basis for D and trimming; V, J and clone size are from that table. The profile covers some 140,000 clones, with approximately 79% appearing a single time and approximately 3.6% taken by the ten largest. This CDR3 spans 14 amino acids. Germline V gene data show CDR1 as SGHDN and CDR2 as FVKESK. V shed 4 bases and J 5 bases; nucleotides not matched to a gene: 5. This clone was seen more than once but under ten times.

The TCR was taken from a man aged 55 to 70 with acute or convalescent COVID-19. Material: peripheral blood. The chain links TRBV14 to TRBJ2-7; 10 positions agree with TRBD2. CDR3 protein: CASSPLAGGNEQYF. CDR3 DNA sequence: TGTGCCAGCAGCCCTTTAGCGGGAGGAAACGAGCAGTACTTC.